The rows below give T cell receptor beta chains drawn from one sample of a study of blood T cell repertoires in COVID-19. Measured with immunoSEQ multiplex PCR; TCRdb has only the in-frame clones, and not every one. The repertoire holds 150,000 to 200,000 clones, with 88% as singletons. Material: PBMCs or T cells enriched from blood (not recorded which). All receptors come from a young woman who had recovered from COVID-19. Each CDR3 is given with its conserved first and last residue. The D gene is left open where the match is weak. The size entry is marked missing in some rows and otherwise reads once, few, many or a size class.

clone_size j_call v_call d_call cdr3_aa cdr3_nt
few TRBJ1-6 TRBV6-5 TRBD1 CASSYGGQGMSPLHF TGTGCCAGCAGTTACGGGGGACAGGGGATGTCACCCCTCCACTTT
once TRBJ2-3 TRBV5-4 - CASSPKRNGMTDTQYF TGTGCCAGCAGCCCAAAACGGAACGGGATGACAGATACGCAGTATTTT
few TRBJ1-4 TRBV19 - CATGGVGTTPTNEKLFF TGTGCCACCGGTGGGGTCGGGACAACTCCAACTAATGAAAAACTGTTTTTT
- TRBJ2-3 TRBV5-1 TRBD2 CASSSPGLAGGRSTDTQYF TGCGCCAGCAGCTCCCCGGGACTAGCGGGGGGCCGAAGCACAGATACGCAGTATTTT
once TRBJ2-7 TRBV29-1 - CSVEVGGYEQYF TGCAGCGTTGAAGTAGGGGGTTACGAGCAGTACTTC
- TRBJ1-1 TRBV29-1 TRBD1 CSVEKDRVGTEAFF TGCAGCGTTGAAAAGGACAGGGTCGGCACTGAAGCTTTCTTT
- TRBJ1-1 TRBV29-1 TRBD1 CSVNRGEGTEAFF TGCAGCGTAAACAGGGGAGAGGGGACTGAAGCTTTCTTT
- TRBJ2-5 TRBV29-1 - CSVPHSAGSPLTQYF TGCAGCGTTCCCCATAGCGCCGGTTCCCCCTTGACCCAGTACTTC
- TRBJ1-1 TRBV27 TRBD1 CASSQQGVNTEAFF TGTGCCAGCAGTCAACAGGGGGTGAACACTGAAGCTTTCTTT
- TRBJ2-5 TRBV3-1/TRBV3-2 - CASSNIQGETQYF TGTGCCAGCAGCAACATACAGGGAGAGACCCAGTACTTC
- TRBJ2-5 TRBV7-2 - CASSLPSTETQYF TGTGCCAGCAGCTTACCTAGTACGGAGACCCAGTACTTC
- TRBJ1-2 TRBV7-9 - CASSNLGYGYTF TGTGCCAGCAGCAACCTCGGCTATGGCTACACCTTC
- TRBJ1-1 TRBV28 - CASSPREGTEAFF TGTGCCAGCAGCCCCAGGGAGGGCACTGAAGCTTTCTTT
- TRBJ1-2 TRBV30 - CAWSANTAGYGYTF TGTGCCTGGAGTGCTAATACGGCAGGCTATGGCTACACCTTC
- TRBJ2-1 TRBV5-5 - CASSVTNYRVTHNEQFF TGTGCCAGCAGCGTTACAAACTACAGGGTGACGCACAATGAGCAGTTCTTC
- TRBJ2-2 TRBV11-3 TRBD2 CASSSWTSGTGELFF TGTGCCAGCAGCTCCTGGACTAGCGGCACCGGGGAGCTGTTTTTT
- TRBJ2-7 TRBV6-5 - CASWRDPSSYEQYF TGTGCCTCCTGGAGGGATCCGAGCTCCTACGAGCAGTACTTC
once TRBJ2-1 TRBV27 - CASRNRATYNEQFF TGTGCCAGCAGGAACAGGGCCACCTACAATGAGCAGTTCTTC
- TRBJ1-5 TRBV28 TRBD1 CASSSADRVTQPQHF TGTGCCAGCAGTTCGGCGGACAGGGTAACTCAGCCCCAGCATTTT
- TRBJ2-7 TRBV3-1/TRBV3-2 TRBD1 CASSRIRDRDSYEQYF TGTGCCAGCAGCCGAATCCGGGACAGGGACTCCTACGAGCAGTACTTC
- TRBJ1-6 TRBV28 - CASSSLNTPLHF TGTGCCAGCAGTAGTCTCAACACACCCCTCCACTTT
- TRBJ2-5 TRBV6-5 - CASSIGLAGETQYF TGTGCCAGCAGTATAGGTTTAGCAGGGGAGACCCAGTACTTC
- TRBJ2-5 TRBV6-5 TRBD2 CASSYSGAGGETQYF TGTGCCAGCAGTTACAGCGGGGCTGGGGGGGAGACCCAGTACTTC
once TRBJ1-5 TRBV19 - CASSIEPYSNQPQHF TGTGCCAGTAGTATAGAACCCTATAGCAATCAGCCCCAGCATTTT
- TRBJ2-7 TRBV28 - CASMSLSYEQYF TGTGCCAGTATGTCCCTGTCCTACGAGCAGTACTTC
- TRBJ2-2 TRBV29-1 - CSVEDIRGELFF TGCAGCGTTGAAGATATCAGGGGGGAGCTGTTTTTT
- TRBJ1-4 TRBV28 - CASTSGQQELNEKLFF TGTGCCAGCACCTCGGGTCAACAGGAACTTAATGAAAAACTGTTTTTT
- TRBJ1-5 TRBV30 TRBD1 CALTGGGGQPQHF TGTGCCCTTACGGGAGGGGGCGGACAGCCCCAGCATTTT
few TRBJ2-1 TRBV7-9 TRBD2 CASSRRVIAGVRYNEQFF TGTGCCAGCAGCCGCCGGGTCATAGCGGGAGTCAGATACAATGAGCAGTTCTTC
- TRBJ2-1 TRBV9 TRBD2 CASSLGTSGGLEQFF TGTGCCAGCAGCCTAGGGACTAGCGGGGGTTTGGAGCAGTTCTTC
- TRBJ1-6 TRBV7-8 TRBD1 CASSLENRGLPQSLHF TGTGCCAGCAGCTTGGAAAACAGGGGGCTACCCCAGTCCCTCCACTTT
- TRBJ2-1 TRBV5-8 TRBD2 CASSLDLAAYNEQFF TGTGCCAGCAGCTTGGATCTAGCGGCCTACAATGAGCAGTTCTTC
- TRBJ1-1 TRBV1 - CTSSQDLKGVNTEAFF TGCACCAGCAGCCAAGATCTAAAAGGGGTGAACACTGAAGCTTTCTTT
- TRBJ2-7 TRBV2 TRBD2 CASGAGGSYEQYF TGTGCCAGCGGAGCGGGAGGTTCCTACGAGCAGTACTTC
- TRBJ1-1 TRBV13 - CASSHRDPNTEAFF TGTGCCAGCAGCCACAGGGACCCTAACACTGAAGCTTTCTTT
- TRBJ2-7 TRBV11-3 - CASSFSGRFGEQYF TGTGCCAGCAGCTTTTCCGGGAGATTCGGCGAGCAGTACTTC
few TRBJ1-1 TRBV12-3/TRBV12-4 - CASTGQNTEAFF TGTGCCAGCACAGGACAGAACACTGAAGCTTTCTTT
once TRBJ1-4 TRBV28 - CASSLIDRTNEKLFF TGTGCCAGCAGTTTAATCGACAGGACGAATGAAAAACTGTTTTTT
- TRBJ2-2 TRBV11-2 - CASSSVRGTGELFF TGTGCCAGCAGCTCAGTGCGGGGTACCGGGGAGCTGTTTTTT
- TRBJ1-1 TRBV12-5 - CASGLDGASRAFF TGTGCTAGTGGTTTGGACGGTGCCTCGAGAGCTTTCTTT
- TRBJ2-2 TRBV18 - CASSPPGTINTGELFF TGTGCCAGCTCACCACCCGGGACAATAAACACCGGGGAGCTGTTTTTT
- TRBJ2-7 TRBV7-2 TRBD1 CASSTGQGYEQYF TGTGCCAGCAGCACGGGACAGGGCTACGAGCAGTACTTC
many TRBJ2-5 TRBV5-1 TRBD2 CASSLELAGKETQYF TGCGCCAGCAGCTTGGAACTAGCGGGTAAAGAGACCCAGTACTTC
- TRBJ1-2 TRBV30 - CASRSYGYTF TGTGCCTCTAGGAGCTATGGCTACACCTTC
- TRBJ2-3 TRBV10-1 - CASRSSSDTQYF TGCGCCAGCAGGTCCAGTTCAGATACGCAGTATTTT
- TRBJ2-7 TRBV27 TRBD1 CASSGTGPAYEQYF TGTGCCAGCAGTGGGACAGGTCCTGCCTACGAGCAGTACTTC
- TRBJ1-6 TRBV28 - CASNPGDYSPLHF TGTGCCAGCAACCCTGGCGACTATTCACCCCTCCACTTT
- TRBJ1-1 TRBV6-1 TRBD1 CASSDPGGDRVSTEAFF TGTGCCAGCAGTGATCCTGGTGGGGACAGGGTGAGCACTGAAGCTTTCTTT
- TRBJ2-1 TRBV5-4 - CASSLEGVTYNEQFF TGTGCCAGCAGCTTGGAGGGGGTAACCTACAATGAGCAGTTCTTC
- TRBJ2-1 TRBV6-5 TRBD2 CASSYDRTSGRNEQFF TGTGCCAGCAGTTACGACAGGACTAGCGGGAGGAATGAGCAGTTCTTC
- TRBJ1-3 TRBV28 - CASSLTQGTGNTIYF TGTGCCAGCAGTTTAACGCAGGGGACTGGAAACACCATATATTTT
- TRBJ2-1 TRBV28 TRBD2 CASIQLAGNEQFF TGTGCCAGCATTCAACTAGCGGGAAACGAGCAGTTCTTC
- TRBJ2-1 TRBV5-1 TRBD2 CASSLEGLVPNEQFF TGCGCCAGCAGCTTGGAAGGACTAGTACCCAATGAGCAGTTCTTC